The 25 T cell receptor beta chains in this list originate from one sample, sequenced in a study of OX40 agonist ivuxolimab in advanced cancers. TCRdb's table, derived via immunoSEQ multiplex PCR, lists solely in-frame clones and lacks some. The sample records some 74,000 clones, 85% being singletons. The sequences come from CD4+ or CD8+ T cells sorted from blood, collected in a trial of the OX40 agonist ivuxolimab. The receptors stem from an adult with an advanced solid tumor such as melanoma, head and neck, liver or kidney cancer.

The CDR3 here is CASSESSYEQYF. CDR3 DNA sequence: TGTGCCAGCAGTGAGTCCTCCTACGAGCAGTACTTC. This chain uses TRBV2 with TRBJ2-7; D remains unclear. CDR3 size: 12 residues. Germline V gene lookup returns CDR1 SNHLY and CDR2 FYNNEI. The ends were cut back, 3 bases at V and 0 bases at J, with 3 bases in the middle.

The chain has TRBV15 and TRBJ2-3; TRBD2 matches at 10 bases. This CDR3 has 14 residues. Germline lookup yields CDR1 LNHNV and CDR2 YYDKDF (reference sequence). Trimming at V came to 3 bases and at J to 4 bases, leaving 1 base not matched to a gene. CDR3 in DNA: TGTGCCACCAGCAGGGGACTAGCGCCAGATACGCAGTATTTT. This gives the protein CATSRGLAPDTQYF.

The chain recombines TRBV7-9 with TRBJ2-2; TRBD1 matches at 12 bases. CDR3 length: 18 residues. Germline trimming cut 4 bases from V and 6 bases from J; bases unmatched to any gene: 12. Germline V gives CDR1 SEHNR, CDR2 FQNEAQ (reference sequence). This chain's CDR3 is CASSSIRGTGGVAGELFF. Written as DNA, the CDR3 is TGTGCCAGCAGCTCAATAAGAGGGACAGGGGGCGTCGCCGGGGAGCTGTTTTTT.

This sequence joins TRBV7-9 and TRBJ1-1, with D possibly matching TRBD1 (5 bases). There are 15 residues in the CDR3. The germline CDR1 and CDR2 sequences are SEHNR and FQNEAQ (reference sequence). V lost 0 bases and J 5 bases, leaving 13 bases between the germline ends. In DNA form, the CDR3 reads TGTGCCAGCAGCTTAGCTGGAGGGAAGGGGACTGAAGCTTTCTTT. This encodes CASSLAGGKGTEAFF.

The genes are TRBV2 and TRBJ2-3; possibly TRBD1 or TRBD2 for D (5 bases each). CDR3 size: 15 residues. Germline V gene sequence: CDR1 SNHLY, CDR2 FYNNEI. Trimming stripped 6 bases from V and 0 bases from J, with 13 bases between. CDR3 amino acids: CASRGRETSTDTQYF. The CDR3, as DNA: TGTGCCAGCAGGGGCAGGGAGACTAGCACAGATACGCAGTATTTT.

The V call is TRBV10-3, the J call TRBJ2-3; D not certain. V lost 2 bases, J lost 3 bases, and 3 bases lay in between. The germline V gene has CDR1 ENHRY and CDR2 SYGVKD. This CDR3 comprises 12 residues. The CDR3 nucleotides are TGTGCCATCAGTGAGGCGACAGATACGCAGTATTTT. Translation: CAISEATDTQYF.

V gene TRBV9 combines with J gene TRBJ2-4; 7 bases fit TRBD1. With 6 bases clipped from V and 0 bases from J, the junction kept 9 bases outside the gene matches. Germline values: CDR1 SGDLS, CDR2 YYNGEE. This CDR3 is 16 amino acids long. CDR3 sequence: CASTLTGEVAKNIQYF. The CDR3 DNA follows: TGTGCCAGCACCCTAACAGGGGAAGTAGCCAAAAACATTCAGTACTTC. The full variable domain, its missing parts supplied by reference TRBV9 and TRBJ2-4, is DSGVTQTPKHLITATGQRVTLRCSPRSGDLSVYWYQQSLDQGLQFLIQYYNGEERAKGNILERFSAQQFPDLHSELNLSSLELGDSALYFCASTLTGEVAKNIQYFGAGTRLSVL.

Only one count was recorded for this clone. This chain links TRBV18 with TRBJ2-2; unclear D gene. The V gene's germline CDR1 is KGHSH and CDR2 LQKENI. This CDR3 region has 12 residues. V gave up 3 bases and J gave up 4 bases, with 3 bases separating them. CDR3 region: CASSPSTGELFF. The CDR3 nucleotides read TGTGCCAGCTCACCCAGCACCGGGGAGCTGTTTTTT.

The V gene is TRBV27, the J gene TRBJ2-5; possible D gene TRBD1, 6 bases. The CDR3 is 12 residues long. The germline gives CDR1 MNHEY, CDR2 SMNVEV (reference sequence). The V gene lost 5 bases and the J gene lost 4 bases, with 8 bases spanning the gap. The CDR3 is CASSTRGETQYF. As DNA, the CDR3 is TGTGCCAGCAGTACCAGGGGAGAGACCCAGTACTTC.

In this sample, this clone turned up a few times. The J gene is TRBJ2-7, the V gene TRBV6-5; either TRBD1 or TRBD2 may fit D (5 bases each). The germline CDR1 and CDR2 sequences are MNHEY and SVGAGI. The CDR3 consists of 15 residues. V was trimmed by 5 bases and J by 7 bases, leaving 21 bases between them. DNA for the CDR3: TGTGCCAGCAGTGCTCATCGGGACGCCCATGGGGAGCAGTACTTC. Its protein is CASSAHRDAHGEQYF.

This rearrangement joins TRBV7-3 to TRBJ2-6; D call uncertain. Per the germline V gene, CDR1 is SGHTA and CDR2 is FQGTGA. Trimming stripped 5 bases from V and 2 bases from J, with 7 bases between. This CDR3 comprises 14 residues. The CDR3 region is CASSPSAGANVLTF. The DNA for the CDR3 is TGTGCCAGCAGCCCAAGCGCTGGGGCCAACGTCCTGACTTTC.

The J gene is TRBJ2-2, the V gene TRBV28; 10 positions match TRBD2. The CDR3 length is 20 residues. The V segment lost 7 bases and the J segment 0 bases; nucleotides outside the gene matches: 17. CDR1 and CDR2 (germline): MDHEN, SYDVKM. CDR3 DNA: TGTGCCAGCAAAGTCCTCGCCGGCGTTAGCGGGGGGTCGAACACCGGGGAGCTGTTTTTT. This codes for CASKVLAGVSGGSNTGELFF.

V usage is TRBV7-2 and J usage is TRBJ1-3; 8 bases agree with TRBD1. V was clipped by 8 bases and J by 3 bases; unmatched bases: 3. Germline V gene data show CDR1 as SGHTA and CDR2 as FQGNSA. This CDR3 contains 13 residues. The CDR3 DNA reads as TGTGCCAGCGGACAGGGAGGTGGAAACACCATATATTTT. Translated, it gives CASGQGGGNTIYF.

This clone occurred once. CDR3 in amino acids: CSAEAGGTQYF. The CDR3, as DNA: TGCAGTGCCGAAGCGGGTGGGACCCAGTACTTC. The chain has TRBV20-1 and TRBJ2-5; D may be TRBD2 (6 bases). V lost 6 bases and J lost 7, with 12 bases in between. Germline CDR1 and CDR2: DFQATT and SNEGSKA (reference sequence). The CDR3 contains 11 residues.

This chain joins TRBV15 and TRBJ2-5, with no clear D. The V end lost 4 bases, the J end lost 4 bases, and 4 bases lay between the germline ends. Germline V lookup: CDR1 LNHNV, CDR2 YYDKDF (reference sequence). The CDR3 is 11 residues long. CDR3: CATSTGETQYF. For the CDR3, the DNA is TGTGCCACCAGCACCGGAGAGACCCAGTACTTC.

The chain links TRBV7-2 to TRBJ1-6; maybe TRBD1 (5 bases). There are 15 residues in the CDR3. CDR1 and CDR2 from the germline V gene are SGHTA and FQGNSA. Trimming took off 2 bases at V and 9 bases at J, with 14 bases between the two ends. The CDR3 loop is CASSLNSGEVSPLHF. Here the CDR3 DNA reads TGTGCCAGCAGCTTAAATTCGGGGGAGGTTTCACCCCTCCACTTT. Full variable domain (remainder filled in from reference TRBV7-2 and TRBJ1-6): GAGVSQSPSNKVTEKGKDVELRCDPISGHTALYWYRQSLGQGLEFLIYFQGNSAPDKSGLPSDRFSAERTGGSVSTLTIQRTQQEDSAVYLCASSLNSGEVSPLHFGNGTRLTVT.

J is TRBJ2-7 and V is TRBV11-3; 11 bases are shared with TRBD1. The CDR3 has 14 residues. Germline CDR1 is SGHNT and CDR2 is YENEEA. J gave up 5 bases and V 5 bases, and 5 bases lay outside the gene matches. The CDR3 DNA is TGTGCCAGCAGCCGGGGACAGGGGGGCGACGAGCAGTACTTC. This sequence encodes CASSRGQGGDEQYF.

This clone was recorded a few times. This chain links TRBV15 with TRBJ2-1; D might be TRBD1 (5 bases). Germline V lookup: CDR1 LNHNV, CDR2 YYDKDF (reference sequence). With 0 bases removed from V and 0 bases from J, the gap between germline ends came to 6 bases. The CDR3 has 15 residues. The CDR3 nucleotides read TGTGCCACCAGCAGAGACAGGGCCTCCTACAATGAGCAGTTCTTC. Translated, it gives CATSRDRASYNEQFF.

J is TRBJ2-5 and V is TRBV5-4, with D possibly being TRBD1 (6 bases). CDR3 length: 14 amino acids. V was shortened by 4 bases and J by 2 bases, with 12 bases between the two germline ends. Looked up from germline, CDR1 is SGHNT and CDR2 is YYREEE (reference sequence). The CDR3 bases are TGTGCCAGCAGCGCATGGACAGCACAAGAGACCCAGTACTTC. It specifies CASSAWTAQETQYF.

The chain uses TRBV19 and TRBJ1-3; D is perhaps TRBD1 (6 bases). Trimming cost V 9 bases and J 2 bases, with 14 bases left between them. The CDR3 length is 14 residues. CDR1 and CDR2 (germline): LNHDA, SQIVND (reference sequence). The CDR3 loop reads CASTQTGTGNTIYF. The CDR3 DNA sequence: TGTGCCAGCACACAAACAGGGACTGGAAACACCATATATTTT.

The chain employs TRBV4-1 and TRBJ2-3; 15 bases match TRBD2. V was clipped by 4 bases and J by 0 bases; unmatched bases: 11. Germline CDR1 MGHRA, CDR2 YSYEKL. CDR3 length equals 20 residues. CDR3 residues: CASSRKPGTSGGQSTDTQYF. The CDR3 DNA reads as TGCGCCAGCAGCCGGAAACCCGGGACTAGCGGGGGGCAAAGCACAGATACGCAGTATTTT.

The chain employs TRBV29-1 and TRBJ2-2; no clear D. The V and J ends lost 3 bases and 0 bases respectively, with 8 bases between them. The CDR3 has 14 amino acids. CDR1 and CDR2 (germline): SQVTM, ANQGSEA. Here the CDR3 DNA reads TGCAGCGTTGACTCTGAGGCGAACACCGGGGAGCTGTTTTTT. It is translated as CSVDSEANTGELFF.

The chain is built from TRBV19 and TRBJ1-1; D unclear. Trimming left V 7 bases short and J 2 bases short, with 5 bases between. There are 11 residues in the CDR3. Germline V gene lookup returns CDR1 LNHDA and CDR2 SQIVND (reference sequence). The CDR3 here is CASMINTEAFF. The CDR3, as DNA: TGTGCCAGTATGATCAACACTGAAGCTTTCTTT.

The V and J genes are TRBV9 and TRBJ1-4; possible D gene TRBD1, 5 bases. The germline V gene has CDR1 SGDLS and CDR2 YYNGEE. V was trimmed by 0 bases and J by 5 bases, leaving 8 bases between them. The CDR3 extends over 14 amino acids. CDR3 residues: CASSVGRANEKLFF. CDR3 DNA: TGTGCCAGCAGCGTAGGCAGGGCGAATGAAAAACTGTTTTTT. The entire variable domain, with the rest obtained from reference TRBV9 and TRBJ1-4, is as follows: DSGVTQTPKHLITATGQRVTLRCSPRSGDLSVYWYQQSLDQGLQFLIQYYNGEERAKGNILERFSAQQFPDLHSELNLSSLELGDSALYFCASSVGRANEKLFFGSGTQLSVL.

V and J are TRBV9 and TRBJ2-7; 7 bases agree with TRBD2. V shed 0 bases, J shed 1 base, and the junction held 10 bases outside the gene matches. Per the germline V gene, CDR1 is SGDLS and CDR2 is YYNGEE. The CDR3 spans 17 residues. This chain's CDR3 is CASSVALQPAGSYEQYF. CDR3 DNA sequence: TGTGCCAGCAGCGTAGCCCTCCAGCCAGCGGGGTCCTACGAGCAGTACTTC.